Following are 29 T cell receptor beta chains from one sample sequenced in a study of blood T cell repertoires in COVID-19. The assay was immunoSEQ multiplex PCR, and TCRdb's table has in-frame clones only and misses some. Among fewer than 200,000 clones listed, under 85% were seen once. Source material: PBMCs or T cells enriched from blood (not recorded which). All receptors derive from a man aged 50 to 59 who had recovered from COVID-19.

V is TRBV7-2 and J is TRBJ2-3; 10 nucleotides agree with TRBD2. V lost 5 bases to trimming and J lost 2 bases; unmatched junction nucleotides: 13. The CDR3 length is 18 residues. Germline V gives CDR1 SGHTA, CDR2 FQGNSA. The CDR3: CASSHRALLAGATDTQYF. The CDR3 DNA is TGTGCCAGCAGCCATCGCGCGCTGCTAGCGGGGGCCACAGATACGCAGTATTTT.

The chain joins TRBV3-1 (or the pseudogene TRBV3-2) to TRBJ1-1; D gene ambiguous. V gave up 5 bases and J gave up 4 bases, with 14 bases separating them. The CDR3 sequence is 14 residues long. Germline CDR1 and CDR2: LGHDT and YNNKEL (reference sequence). The CDR3 spells CASSSPSLVTEAFF. The CDR3, as DNA: TGTGCCAGCAGCTCCCCTAGCCTCGTCACTGAAGCTTTCTTT.

V and J are TRBV6-5 and TRBJ1-1; 7 bases match TRBD1. This CDR3 region has 15 residues. V shed 6 bases and J 3 bases; nucleotides not matched to a gene: 10. Germline-derived CDR1 and CDR2 are MNHEY and SVGAGI. The CDR3 nucleotides are TGTGCCAGCAGCGGAATGAGGGGGCCCGACACTGAAGCTTTCTTT. Amino acid sequence: CASSGMRGPDTEAFF.

The chain recombines TRBV7-9 with TRBJ1-3, with a weak D call TRBD1 (6 bases). V lost 5 bases and J lost 0, with 17 bases in between. This CDR3 spans 17 amino acids. Germline V lookup: CDR1 SEHNR, CDR2 FQNEAQ (reference sequence). CDR3 DNA sequence: TGTGCCAGCAGCCCTGATCACTTGGGGGCCTCTGGAAACACCATATATTTT. Its translation is CASSPDHLGASGNTIYF.

The V and J genes are TRBV19 and TRBJ1-3; 7 bases line up with TRBD1. Losses at the gene ends were 5 bases for V and 8 bases for J; bases not matched to a gene: 6. Germline V lookup: CDR1 LNHDA, CDR2 SQIVND (reference sequence). The CDR3 spans 13 residues. Here the CDR3 reads CASSHRGGDTIYF. The CDR3, as DNA: TGTGCCAGTAGTCACAGGGGAGGAGACACCATATATTTT. The entire variable domain, with the rest obtained from reference TRBV19 and TRBJ1-3, is as follows: DGGITQSPKYLFRKEGQNVTLSCEQNLNHDAMYWYRQDPGQGLRLIYYSQIVNDFQKGDIAEGYSVSREKKESFPLTVTSAQKNPTAFYLCASSHRGGDTIYFGEGSWLTVV.

The CDR3 DNA follows: TGTGCCAGCAACCCGGACAGGCGCAATGAGCAGTTCTTC. Translating gives CASNPDRRNEQFF. This chain connects TRBV12-3 or TRBV12-4 to TRBJ2-1, with 7 bases fitting TRBD1. V lost 7 bases to trimming and J lost 6 bases; unmatched junction nucleotides: 6. The CDR3 has 13 residues.

The J gene is TRBJ1-4, the V gene TRBV5-1; TRBD1 aligns across 10 bases. The CDR3 is 13 amino acids. The trim removed 7 bases at V and 3 bases at J, leaving 0 bases unmatched. The germline V gene has CDR1 SGHRS and CDR2 YFSETQ. This CDR3 reads CASGQGANEKLFF. DNA of the CDR3: TGCGCCAGCGGACAGGGGGCTAATGAAAAACTGTTTTTT.

The chain recombines TRBV11-2 with TRBJ2-7, with no clear D. This CDR3 spans 13 amino acids. Per germline, CDR1 SGHAT and CDR2 FQNNGV. V shed 2 bases and J shed 0 bases, with 5 bases lying between them. The CDR3 here is CASSLPGSYEQYF. The CDR3 DNA follows: TGTGCCAGCAGCTTACCGGGCTCCTACGAGCAGTACTTC.

This sequence joins TRBV30 and TRBJ1-2, with 11 bases lining up with TRBD1. V lost 8 bases to trimming and J lost 7 bases; unmatched junction nucleotides: 3. The CDR3 consists of 11 residues. CDR1 and CDR2 from the germline V gene are GTSNPN and SVGIG (reference sequence). Written as DNA, the CDR3 is TGTGCCATGGGACAGGGGGTTGGCTACACCTTC. This gives the protein CAMGQGVGYTF.

The V call is TRBV9, the J call TRBJ1-1; 8 nucleotides align to TRBD1. CDR3 length equals 15 residues. Germline assignment: CDR1 SGDLS and CDR2 YYNGEE. V trimming: 3 bases; J trimming: 3 bases; junction bases outside the gene matches: 7. Written as DNA, the CDR3 is TGTGCCAGCAGCGCCCGGACAGGGCGAGACACTGAAGCTTTCTTT. It specifies CASSARTGRDTEAFF.

The chain uses TRBV6-1 and TRBJ2-3; D uncertain. The CDR3 totals 14 residues. In germline, CDR1 is MNHNS, CDR2 SASEGT. The V end lost 2 bases, the J end lost 5 bases, and 11 bases lay between the germline ends. CDR3 DNA: TGTGCCAGCAGTGAAAGTATCGGTATAGATACGCAGTATTTT. Its translation: CASSESIGIDTQYF.

This chain uses TRBV10-1 with TRBJ1-1; D perhaps matches TRBD1 (5 bases). Trimming cost V 3 bases and J 1 base, with 18 bases left between them. Germline CDR1 and CDR2: WNHNN and SYGVQD (reference sequence). CDR3 length: 17 residues. CDR3 protein: CASSEFRQTAGNTEAFF. For the CDR3, the DNA is TGCGCCAGCAGTGAATTCAGACAGACCGCAGGGAACACTGAAGCTTTCTTT.

The V call is TRBV29-1, the J call TRBJ1-2; 7 nucleotides align to TRBD1. Germline V lookup: CDR1 SQVTM, CDR2 ANQGSEA. The CDR3 contains 14 residues. V gave up 2 bases and J gave up 8 bases; unmatched junction bases: 11. CDR3 coding DNA: TGCAGCGTTGAATGGCAGGGGGGAAGTTTCGGCTACACCTTC. Translation gives CSVEWQGGSFGYTF. Variable domain in full (rest from reference TRBV29-1 and TRBJ1-2): SAVISQKPSRDICQRGTSLTIQCQVDSQVTMMFWYRQQPGQSLTLIATANQGSEATYESGFVIDKFPISRPNLTFSTLTVSNMSPEDSSIYLCSVEWQGGSFGYTFGSGTRLTVV.

This sequence joins TRBV5-1 and TRBJ2-6, with unresolved D. V was cut by 9 bases and J by 0 bases, with 10 bases left in between. The CDR3 runs to 14 residues. CDR1 is SGHRS and CDR2 is YFSETQ in the germline V gene. CDR3 sequence: CATRPVSGANVLTF. The CDR3 DNA sequence: TGCGCCACCAGGCCGGTCTCTGGGGCCAACGTCCTGACTTTC.

The rearrangement links TRBV4-1 to TRBJ1-1; D gene unclear. The germline CDR1 and CDR2 sequences are MGHRA and YSYEKL. Trimming left V 0 bases short and J 9 bases short, with 23 bases between. CDR3 size: 17 residues. CDR3 residues: CASSQESGVAVLEKAFF. CDR3 DNA sequence: TGCGCCAGCAGCCAAGAAAGCGGTGTGGCGGTGCTGGAAAAAGCTTTCTTT.

The chain links TRBV5-1 to TRBJ2-1, with TRBD1 matching 8 bases. The CDR3 has 13 amino acids. Germline CDR1 is SGHRS and CDR2 is YFSETQ. The V gene end was trimmed by 3 bases and the J gene end by 5 bases; junction bases not matched to a gene: 1. CDR3 loop: CASSSRGHNEQFF. CDR3 nucleotide sequence: TGCGCCAGCAGCTCCAGGGGGCACAATGAGCAGTTCTTC.

The CDR3 loop is CACNRAKNTIYF. In DNA, the CDR3 is TGTGCCTGTAACAGGGCGAAAAACACCATATATTTT. The chain is built from TRBV30 and TRBJ1-3; TRBD1 is a possible D gene (6 bases). Germline loops: CDR1 GTSNPN, CDR2 SVGIG (reference sequence). This CDR3 is 12 amino acids long. The ends were cut back, 6 bases at V and 6 bases at J, with 12 bases in the middle.

This clone turned up a few times. The chain employs TRBV19 and TRBJ2-7; D gene ambiguous. This CDR3 region has 13 residues. Trimming removed 5 bases at V and 3 bases at J, with 11 bases between. In germline, CDR1 is LNHDA, CDR2 SQIVND (reference sequence). The CDR3 protein is CASSPHGHYEQYF. In nucleotides, the CDR3 is TGTGCCAGTAGTCCCCATGGGCACTACGAGCAGTACTTC.

This chain uses TRBV5-1 with TRBJ1-5; TRBD1 is a possible D gene (6 bases). V shed 4 bases and J shed 4 bases, with 15 bases lying between them. Germline assignment: CDR1 SGHRS and CDR2 YFSETQ. This CDR3 comprises 15 residues. The CDR3 region has the DNA TGCGCCAGCAGCGATCAGGGGTTAGCTAATCAGCCCCAGCATTTT. Its translation is CASSDQGLANQPQHF.

This sequence joins TRBV5-1 and TRBJ2-6; weak D call: TRBD1 (5 bases). Germline V gene sequence: CDR1 SGHRS, CDR2 YFSETQ. CDR3 length: 15 amino acids. Trimming took 7 bases from V and 0 from J, leaving 11 bases between them. In DNA form, the CDR3 reads TGCGCCAGCGCACAGGCGGCCTCTGGGGCCAACGTCCTGACTTTC. This sequence encodes CASAQAASGANVLTF.

This clone showed up just once. The chain has TRBV7-2 and TRBJ1-2; D is perhaps TRBD1 (5 bases). The CDR3 runs 13 residues. V was cut by 6 bases and J by 0 bases, with 8 bases left in between. In germline, CDR1 is SGHTA, CDR2 FQGNSA. CDR3 in amino acids: CASRTAANYGYTF. The CDR3 DNA reads TGTGCCAGCAGGACAGCAGCTAACTATGGCTACACCTTC. Full variable domain (missing parts from reference TRBV7-2 and TRBJ1-2): GAGVSQSPSNKVTEKGKDVELRCDPISGHTALYWYRQSLGQGLEFLIYFQGNSAPDKSGLPSDRFSAERTGGSVSTLTIQRTQQEDSAVYLCASRTAANYGYTFGSGTRLTVV.

The chain couples TRBV29-1 to TRBJ2-4; 9 nucleotides agree with TRBD1. Germline CDR1 and CDR2: SQVTM and ANQGSEA. The CDR3 runs 17 residues. V lost 7 bases to trimming and J lost 2 bases; unmatched junction nucleotides: 15. The CDR3 bases are TGCAGCGGGGGACAGGGCGGGGGTGCTGGGACCAAAAACATTCAGTACTTC. It codes for CSGGQGGGAGTKNIQYF. The full variable domain, with the rest looked up from reference TRBV29-1 and TRBJ2-4, is SAVISQKPSRDICQRGTSLTIQCQVDSQVTMMFWYRQQPGQSLTLIATANQGSEATYESGFVIDKFPISRPNLTFSTLTVSNMSPEDSSIYLCSGGQGGGAGTKNIQYFGAGTRLSVL.

This clone came up once. The V and J genes are TRBV25-1 and TRBJ2-3; tentatively, D is TRBD2 (7 bases). V was pared by 8 bases and J by 2 bases, with 26 bases between. The CDR3 contains 18 residues. Per the germline V gene, CDR1 is MGHDK and CDR2 is SYGVNS. In DNA form, the CDR3 reads TGTGCCAGCTTTAGGGGGGGAACGGGGCGTACGTACACAGATACGCAGTATTTT. It specifies CASFRGGTGRTYTDTQYF.

The V call is TRBV25-1, the J call TRBJ2-3; D possibly corresponds to TRBD1 (6 bases). CDR1 is MGHDK, CDR2 SYGVNS, per germline. This CDR3 has 15 amino acids. With 2 bases removed from V and 2 bases from J, the gap between germline ends came to 11 bases. DNA of the CDR3: TGTGCCAGCAGTGAAATAACAGGGTACACAGATACGCAGTATTTT. The encoded protein is CASSEITGYTDTQYF.

This clone is a singleton in its sample. This chain connects TRBV28 to TRBJ2-5; 8 bases are a match to TRBD2. The CDR3 sequence is 15 residues long. Per the germline V gene, CDR1 is MDHEN and CDR2 is SYDVKM. V trimming: 6 bases; J trimming: 2 bases; junction bases outside the gene matches: 8. The CDR3 loop is CASSPLTSGQETQYF. The CDR3 DNA sequence: TGTGCCAGCAGCCCCCTCACTAGCGGACAAGAGACCCAGTACTTC.

This clone was counted a few times. The chain links TRBV6-5 to TRBJ1-6; D gene ambiguous. Trimming shortened V by 0 bases and J by 10 bases, and 13 bases separated the two germline ends. Looked up from germline, CDR1 is MNHEY and CDR2 is SVGAGI. This CDR3 has 15 amino acids. DNA for the CDR3: TGTGCCAGCAGTTACTCGTATGATACTCAATCACCCCTCCACTTT. Translated: CASSYSYDTQSPLHF.

The V and J genes are TRBV6-6 and TRBJ1-6; D possibly corresponds to TRBD1 (6 bases). The V and J ends lost 8 bases and 9 bases respectively, with 14 bases between them. Germline lookup yields CDR1 MNHNY and CDR2 SVGAGI (reference sequence). The CDR3 has 13 residues. CDR3 sequence reads: CASLRDTSSPLHF. The CDR3 DNA follows: TGTGCCAGCTTACGGGACACTAGTTCACCCCTCCACTTT.

The chain uses TRBV27 and TRBJ2-3, with D possibly being TRBD2 (6 bases). V was clipped by 7 bases and J by 1 base, with 15 bases between them. Germline V gives CDR1 MNHEY, CDR2 SMNVEV (reference sequence). CDR3 length: 15 amino acids. The CDR3 loop reads CASNPGVGRTDTQYF. The CDR3 nucleotides read TGTGCCAGCAACCCGGGGGTGGGTCGCACAGATACGCAGTATTTT.

The rearrangement joins TRBV7-2 to TRBJ2-3; D may be TRBD2 (5 bases). Germline V CDR1 and CDR2: SGHTA, FQGNSA. V dropped 1 base and J dropped 2 bases, with 13 bases sitting between them. The length of the CDR3 is 16 residues. CDR3 in amino acids: CASSLVGSGTTDTQYF. DNA of the CDR3: TGTGCCAGCAGCTTAGTGGGCAGCGGAACCACAGATACGCAGTATTTT.